This T cell receptor beta chain was observed in a study of molecular identifiers for immune sequencing clone quantification. General study findings and limits: The share of molecules held by clones above 20 RNA copies was over 97% in effector cells and under 1% in naive cells.

CDR1 SQVTM and CDR2 ANQGSEA come from the germline V gene. The length of the CDR3 is 12 residues. Trimming took off 6 bases at V and 7 bases at J, with 13 bases between the two ends. This clonotype came up many times. Antigen specificity is unknown. Each CDR3 protein gets one entry after TCRdb re-called the PCR reads with MiXCR. The data show about 63,000 distinct CDR3 sequences, with approximately 18% seen just once and more than 1.2% held by the top ten. Source material for naive CD8 libraries was about 20,000 to 1,100,000 sorted cells, with 10%, 30% or 50% RNA. As CD8+CD4-CCR7+CD45RA+ cells, naive CD8 T cells were sorted.

Sequencing was performed on naive CD8+ T cells from blood, with Jurkat cell RNA spiked in. Subset in this sample: FACS-sorted CD8+CD4-CCR7+CD45RA+ naive T cells. The receptor comes from a human donor in good health. Some libraries in this study had Jurkat cell RNA spiked in. V and J are TRBV29-1 and TRBJ1-5, with a weak D call TRBD1 (6 bases). The CDR3 coding sequence is TGCAGCGTAGGAGGGGGGGGGCAGCCCCAGCATTTT. It specifies CSVGGGGQPQHF.